These T cell receptor beta chains were read from a single sample in a study of shared clonotypes between healthy human individuals. Profiling relied on immunoSEQ multiplex PCR, and the TCRdb table lists in-frame clones only, not all of them. This sample has around 2,000,000 clones, with roughly 94% found just once. The sequenced sample was naive CD8+ T cells sorted from blood. These receptors originate from a man younger than 35 in good health. Each CDR3 is given with its conserved first and last residue. D genes are given only for firm matches. Clone size, where shown, is once, few, many, or a class for clones that have expanded.

v_call,clone_size,d_call,j_call,cdr3_aa,cdr3_nt
TRBV4-1,-,TRBD1,TRBJ2-7,CASSQVTGQGARYEQYF,TGCGCCAGCAGCCAGGTCACAGGACAGGGAGCAAGGTACGAGCAGTACTTC
TRBV6-6,-,-,TRBJ2-7,CASSASQGIGEQYF,TGTGCCAGCAGTGCTAGTCAGGGCATCGGAGAGCAGTACTTC
TRBV4-1,-,-,TRBJ1-1,CASSQARSTEAFF,TGCGCCAGCAGCCAAGCAAGGAGCACTGAAGCTTTCTTT
TRBV10-2,-,-,TRBJ2-7,CASSLGGGGPSYEQYF,TGCGCCAGCAGTTTGGGGGGTGGGGGACCCTCCTACGAGCAGTACTTC
TRBV5-6,-,-,TRBJ1-1,CASSFQGITEAFF,TGTGCCAGCAGCTTCCAGGGTATCACTGAAGCTTTCTTT
TRBV6-1,-,-,TRBJ2-3,CASSEWAGAGTDTQYF,TGTGCCAGCAGTGAATGGGCAGGGGCCGGCACAGATACGCAGTATTTT
TRBV30,-,TRBD1,TRBJ2-4,CAWRPTVTGWGIQYF,TGTGCCTGGAGGCCGACCGTGACAGGGTGGGGCATTCAGTACTTC
TRBV10-2,-,TRBD2,TRBJ2-1,CASQGTSGKMSYNEQFF,TGCGCCAGCCAAGGGACTAGCGGGAAAATGTCCTACAATGAGCAGTTCTTC
TRBV6-1,few,-,TRBJ1-5,CASSEAGIWQHQPQHF,TGTGCCAGCAGTGAAGCGGGTATTTGGCAGCACCAGCCCCAGCATTTT
TRBV7-9,-,-,TRBJ1-4,CASSLGLDEKLFF,TGTGCCAGCAGCTTAGGTCTGGATGAAAAACTGTTTTTT
TRBV4-3,-,-,TRBJ1-1,CASSQDSVGTEAFF,TGCGCCAGCAGCCAAGATTCTGTAGGGACTGAAGCTTTCTTT